This TCR beta chain derives from a study of molecular identifiers for immune sequencing clone quantification. Study-wide results and limits: Clonotypes topping 20 RNA copies carried over 99% of effector molecules but under 1% of naive ones.

Previously described methods and listed TCR primers were used for bulk TCR libraries. TCRdb re-derived calls from the PCR reads in MiXCR, one entry per CDR3 protein. The sample lists under 800,000 distinct CDR3 sequences, roughly 27% seen once, with 0.7% to 0.95% in the top ten. Note on this clonotype: Antigen: not known. It may be a read error: a sequence one base away is much more abundant.

Germline values: CDR1 MDHEN, CDR2 SYDVKM. Trimming removed 3 bases at V and 6 bases at J, with 14 bases between. CDR3 length equals 14 residues. Between roughly 18,000 and 1,100,000 sorted cells, with 10%, 30% or 50% RNA, yielded naive CD8 libraries. The source of this sequence is a human donor in good health. Some libraries in this study had Jurkat cell RNA spiked in. This rearrangement joins TRBV28 to TRBJ1-1, with TRBD1 as a possible D gene (6 bases). The specimen sequenced was naive CD8+ T cells from blood, with Jurkat cell RNA spiked in. Regarding subset: FACS-sorted CD8+CD4-CCR7+CD45RA+ naive T cells. The CDR3: CASSFTGRRAEAFF. In nucleotides, the CDR3 is TGTGCCAGCAGTTTTACAGGGAGAAGAGCTGAAGCTTTCTTT. The full variable domain, with the rest looked up from reference TRBV28 and TRBJ1-1, is DVKVTQSSRYLVKRTGEKVFLECVQDMDHENMFWYRQDPGLGLRLIYFSYDVKMKEKGDIPEGYSVSREKKERFSLILESASTNQTSMYLCASSFTGRRAEAFFGQGTRLTVV.